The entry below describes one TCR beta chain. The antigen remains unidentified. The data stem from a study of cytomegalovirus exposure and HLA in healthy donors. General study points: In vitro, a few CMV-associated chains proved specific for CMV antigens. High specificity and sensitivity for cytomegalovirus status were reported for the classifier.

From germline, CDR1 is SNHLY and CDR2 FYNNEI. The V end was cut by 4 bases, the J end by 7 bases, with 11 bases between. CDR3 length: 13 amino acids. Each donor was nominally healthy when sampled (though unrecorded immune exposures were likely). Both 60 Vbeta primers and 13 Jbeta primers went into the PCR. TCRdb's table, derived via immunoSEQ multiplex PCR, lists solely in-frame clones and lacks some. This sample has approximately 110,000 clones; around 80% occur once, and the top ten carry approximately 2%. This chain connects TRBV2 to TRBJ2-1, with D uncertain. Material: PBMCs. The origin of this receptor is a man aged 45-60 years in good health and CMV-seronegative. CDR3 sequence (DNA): TGTGCCAGCAGTGTCAACCCGGAGAATGAGCAGTTCTTC. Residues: CASSVNPENEQFF.